The clone carrying this T cell receptor (beta chain) was seen repeatedly, ten times or more. Described time point: pre-sensitization, week 0. Noted treatment: therapeutic diphenylcyclopropenone sensitization with weekly scalp DPC. Whole blood that had not been fractionated was the source of extracted total RNA. TCRdb re-called the RACE reads with MiXCR, one entry per CDR3 protein. The data contain approximately 370,000 distinct CDR3 sequences, about 5% of them singletons. The source of the sample is a study of human T cells and chemical hapten exposure. The CDR3 loop spans 14 amino acids. Germline loops: CDR1 SNHLY, CDR2 FYNNEI. Trimming left V 8 bases short and J 4 bases short, with 16 bases between.

The TCR comes from a woman younger than 35 with alopecia areata. Some clones in this sample may be carry-over from other donors' samples. The gene calls are TRBV2 and TRBJ2-3; D may match TRBD1 or TRBD2 (5 bases each). Sequencing used whole blood, obtained in connection with sensitization to the hapten diphenylcyclopropenone (DPC). CDR3 protein: CASSQDGGSDTQYF. CDR3 DNA: TGTGCCAGCTCACAAGATGGGGGTTCAGATACGCAGTATTTT.